The 19 T cell receptor beta chains reported below all come from one sample, sequenced in a study of T cell changes during pregnancy in multiple sclerosis. Generated by immunoSEQ multiplex PCR, the TCRdb table keeps only in-frame clones and is missing some. Of about 72,000 clones listed, 90% to 95% are singletons. Source: peripheral blood, taken in the third trimester of pregnancy. The origin of the receptors is a female donor in good health, enrolled as a control in a pregnancy study.

This chain connects TRBV6-4 to TRBJ1-1, with 7 bases that match TRBD1. The ends lost 0 bases at V and 3 bases at J; junction bases unmatched: 1. CDR1 MRHNA and CDR2 SNTAGT come from the germline V gene. The CDR3 spans 14 residues. As DNA, the CDR3 is TGTGCCAGCAGTGACTCGGGACAGCACACTGAAGCTTTCTTT. This translates into CASSDSGQHTEAFF.

The chain uses TRBV11-3 and TRBJ2-7, with TRBD1 as a possible D gene (5 bases). The CDR3 runs to 13 residues. V was shortened by 5 bases and J by 3 bases, with 11 bases between the two germline ends. The germline V gene has CDR1 SGHNT and CDR2 YENEEA. The CDR3 protein is CASSPGKGYEQYF. The CDR3 DNA sequence: TGTGCCAGCAGCCCAGGGAAAGGCTACGAGCAGTACTTC.

This chain joins TRBV19 and TRBJ1-5; weak D call: TRBD1 (6 bases). Germline assignment: CDR1 LNHDA and CDR2 SQIVND (reference sequence). There are 14 residues in the CDR3. V was shortened by 7 bases and J by 4 bases, with 14 bases between the two germline ends. This CDR3 reads CASTDGGANQPQHF. CDR3 sequence (DNA): TGTGCCAGTACCGACGGGGGGGCTAATCAGCCCCAGCATTTT.

This sequence joins TRBV7-2 and TRBJ1-2; D is unclear. The CDR3 is 16 amino acids. The germline V gene encodes CDR1 SGHTA and CDR2 FQGNSA. Trimming shortened V by 1 base and J by 8 bases, and 20 bases separated the two germline ends. CDR3 in DNA: TGTGCCAGCAGCTTAGTGGGGATACGGGGTGCAGGAGGCTACACCTTC. It yields the protein CASSLVGIRGAGGYTF.

The rearrangement links TRBV5-6 to TRBJ2-7; D perhaps matches TRBD1 (6 bases). Germline V gives CDR1 SGHDT, CDR2 YYEEEE. Trimming left V 2 bases short and J 7 bases short, with 13 bases between. This CDR3 contains 13 residues. The CDR3: CASSFGTMWEQYF. The CDR3 DNA sequence: TGTGCCAGCAGCTTTGGGACAATGTGGGAGCAGTACTTC.

V and J are TRBV5-1 and TRBJ1-2; 9 bases agree with TRBD1. The J segment lost 4 bases and the V segment lost 3 bases, leaving 1 base of the junction unmatched. CDR3 length: 13 residues. The germline CDR1 and CDR2 sequences are SGHRS and YFSETQ. The CDR3 region has the DNA TGCGCCAGCAGCTGGGACAGGGCCTATGGCTACACCTTC. Residues: CASSWDRAYGYTF.

This chain uses TRBV5-4 with TRBJ2-5; 8 positions agree with TRBD2. V was clipped by 7 bases and J by 5 bases; unmatched bases: 10. From germline, CDR1 is SGHNT and CDR2 YYREEE (reference sequence). This CDR3 spans 14 amino acids. DNA for the CDR3: TGTGCCAGCGTCCGAGCGGGAGCGGGGGAGACCCAGTACTTC. The encoded protein is CASVRAGAGETQYF.

This clone occurred once. V is TRBV5-1 and J is TRBJ2-1, with 7 bases lining up with TRBD2. CDR3 size: 17 residues. Germline-derived CDR1 and CDR2 are SGHRS and YFSETQ. Trimming cost V 4 bases and J 8 bases; bases outside gene matches: 18. The CDR3 sequence is CASSHKEGGSVKDEQFF. In DNA form, the CDR3 reads TGCGCCAGCAGCCACAAAGAGGGCGGGAGCGTCAAAGATGAGCAGTTCTTC.

The rearrangement joins TRBV6-1 to TRBJ1-2, with D maybe TRBD1 (6 bases). The germline V and J ends were trimmed by 7 bases and 5 bases, with 20 bases remaining between them. The CDR3 length is 15 residues. CDR1 is MNHNS, CDR2 SASEGT, per germline. CDR3 nucleotide sequence: TGTGCCAGCACTTTCTTTGAGGGACACCCTTATGGCTACACCTTC. Translated: CASTFFEGHPYGYTF.

The chain links TRBV4-2 to TRBJ2-5; D uncertain. The CDR3 loop spans 16 amino acids. V was trimmed by 3 bases and J by 5 bases, leaving 19 bases between them. Germline V gene data show CDR1 as LGHNA and CDR2 as YNFKEQ. The CDR3 here is CASSQGLAYQRETQYF. In DNA, the CDR3 is TGTGCCAGCAGCCAGGGCCTGGCCTATCAAAGGGAGACCCAGTACTTC.

The chain employs TRBV6-4 and TRBJ1-1; 8 bases match TRBD1. The CDR3 spans 15 residues. Losses at the gene ends were 0 bases for V and 3 bases for J; bases not matched to a gene: 3. The germline CDR1 and CDR2 sequences are MRHNA and SNTAGT. CDR3 nucleotides: TGTGCCAGCAGTGACTCGCAGGGGGCCTACACTGAAGCTTTCTTT. Protein sequence: CASSDSQGAYTEAFF.

The rearrangement joins TRBV27 to TRBJ2-3; 14 bases map to TRBD2. Unmatched junction bases numbered 7, after V lost 5 bases and J lost 3 bases. The CDR3 has 17 amino acids. The germline gives CDR1 MNHEY, CDR2 SMNVEV (reference sequence). The CDR3 here is CASSPRLAGGGTDTQYF. In nucleotides, the CDR3 is TGTGCCAGCAGTCCCCGACTAGCGGGAGGGGGGACAGATACGCAGTATTTT.

As for this clone: Its ends do not fully match the called genes, so a read error is possible. The chain is built from TRBV5-6 and TRBJ1-5, with D perhaps TRBD1 (5 bases). The CDR3 sequence is 14 residues long. CDR1 is SGHDT and CDR2 is YYEEEE in the germline V gene. CDR3 loop: CASSLRGFNQSQHF. CDR3 nucleotides: TGTGCCAGCAGCTTGAGGGGCTTCAATCAGTCCCAGCATTTT.

The genes are TRBV4-3 and TRBJ1-2; D is unclear. The germline V gene has CDR1 LGHNA and CDR2 YSLEER. The CDR3 totals 17 residues. V lost 0 bases and J 0 bases, leaving 14 bases between the germline ends. The CDR3 is CASSQEPAGTANYGYTF. The CDR3 bases are TGCGCCAGCAGCCAAGAACCCGCAGGAACCGCTAACTATGGCTACACCTTC.

J is TRBJ1-1 and V is TRBV6-5, with 7 nucleotides matching TRBD1. Per germline, CDR1 MNHEY and CDR2 SVGAGI. With 7 bases clipped from V and 0 bases from J, the junction kept 2 bases outside the gene matches. This CDR3 is 13 amino acids long. CDR3 DNA: TGTGCCAGCAATACAGGGGTGAACACTGAAGCTTTCTTT. This codes for CASNTGVNTEAFF.

This chain joins TRBV12-5 and TRBJ1-1, with a tentative D call TRBD1 (6 bases). Trimming cost V 8 bases and J 3 bases, with 19 bases left between them. The CDR3 has 15 residues. The germline V gene has CDR1 LGHNT and CDR2 FRNRAP. The CDR3 sequence is CASSRDTPWDTEAFF. The CDR3, as DNA: TGTGCTAGTTCCAGGGACACCCCTTGGGACACTGAAGCTTTCTTT.

V is TRBV10-3 and J is TRBJ1-3; possible D gene TRBD1, 5 bases. The CDR3 has 14 amino acids. Trimming shortened V by 7 bases and J by 2 bases, and 12 bases separated the two germline ends. CDR1 is ENHRY and CDR2 is SYGVKD in the germline V gene. CDR3 loop: CAITGTDTGNTIYF. The CDR3 nucleotides are TGTGCCATCACCGGGACTGACACTGGAAACACCATATATTTT.

The chain is built from TRBV7-2 and TRBJ2-3, with TRBD2 matching 7 bases. The V gene end was trimmed by 5 bases and the J gene end by 3 bases; junction bases not matched to a gene: 8. Germline values: CDR1 SGHTA, CDR2 FQGNSA. There are 15 residues in the CDR3. The CDR3 region has the DNA TGTGCCAGCAGCCAGCGGGGAGGCCTAACAGATACGCAGTATTTT. This encodes CASSQRGGLTDTQYF.

This rearrangement joins TRBV18 to TRBJ2-7; D might be TRBD2 (5 bases). CDR1 and CDR2 from the germline V gene are KGHSH and LQKENI. The CDR3 covers 14 residues. V gave up 3 bases and J gave up 5 bases, with 14 bases separating them. CDR3 bases: TGTGCCAGCTCACCCCGGGTTAGCGAGAACGAGCAGTACTTC. Translated: CASSPRVSENEQYF.